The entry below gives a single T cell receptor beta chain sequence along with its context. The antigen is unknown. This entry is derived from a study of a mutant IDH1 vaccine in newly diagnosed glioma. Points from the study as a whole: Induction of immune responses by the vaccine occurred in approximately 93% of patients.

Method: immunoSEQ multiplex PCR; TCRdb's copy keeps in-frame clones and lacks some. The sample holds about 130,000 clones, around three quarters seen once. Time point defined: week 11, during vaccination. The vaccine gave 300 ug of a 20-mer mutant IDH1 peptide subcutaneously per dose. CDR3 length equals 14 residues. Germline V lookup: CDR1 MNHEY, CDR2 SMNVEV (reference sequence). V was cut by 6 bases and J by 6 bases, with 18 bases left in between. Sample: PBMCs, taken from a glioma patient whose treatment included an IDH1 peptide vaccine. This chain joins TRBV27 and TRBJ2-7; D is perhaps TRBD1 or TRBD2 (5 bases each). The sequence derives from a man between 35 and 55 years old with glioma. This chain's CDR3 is CASRRTGPGAEQYF. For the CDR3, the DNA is TGTGCCAGCAGGAGGACGGGGCCCGGAGCCGAGCAGTACTTC.